This T cell receptor (beta chain) stems from a study of STAT3 mutations in large granular lymphocyte leukemia. As for the study in general: Roughly 40% of treated T-LGLL patients showed hematologic response to immunosuppression. General observations from the study: Every T-LGLL patient had at least one immunodominant TCRbeta clonotype. In several patients, dominant TCR clone burden exceeded STAT3 mutant burden.

Average productive template count per sample was roughly 40,000. TCRdb's copy holds only in-frame clones and misses some; the assay was immunoSEQ multiplex PCR. This sample has approximately 15,000 clones, with 90% found just once. A note on this clone: The antigen is unknown.

The germline V gene encodes CDR1 SGHTA and CDR2 FQGNSA. The CDR3 covers 15 residues. J gave up 2 bases and V 1 base, and 4 bases lay outside the gene matches. The V and J genes are TRBV7-2 and TRBJ1-2; 7 positions agree with TRBD1. The TCR sequence derives from a man in his forties with T-cell large granular lymphocyte leukemia. Some clones in this sample may be carry-over from other donors' samples. The sample taken for sequencing was peripheral blood mononuclear cells. The CDR3 DNA is TGTGCCAGCAGCTTAGAGTCAGGGGGGAACTATGGCTACACCTTC. Protein sequence: CASSLESGGNYGYTF.